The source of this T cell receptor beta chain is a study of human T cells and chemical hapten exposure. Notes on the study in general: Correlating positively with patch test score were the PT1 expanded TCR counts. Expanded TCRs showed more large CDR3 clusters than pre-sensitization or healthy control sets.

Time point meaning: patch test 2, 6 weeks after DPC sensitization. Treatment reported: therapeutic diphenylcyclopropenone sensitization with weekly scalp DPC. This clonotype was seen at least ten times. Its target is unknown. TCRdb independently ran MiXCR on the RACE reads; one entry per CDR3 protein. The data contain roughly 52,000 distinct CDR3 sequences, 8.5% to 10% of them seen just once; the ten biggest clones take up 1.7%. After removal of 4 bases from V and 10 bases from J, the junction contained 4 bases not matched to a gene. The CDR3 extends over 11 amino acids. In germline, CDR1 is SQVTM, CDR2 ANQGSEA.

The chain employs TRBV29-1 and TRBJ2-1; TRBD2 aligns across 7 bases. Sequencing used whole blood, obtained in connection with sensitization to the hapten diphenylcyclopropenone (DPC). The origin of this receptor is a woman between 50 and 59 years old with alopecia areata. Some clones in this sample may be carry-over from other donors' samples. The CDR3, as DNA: TGCAGCGTTGTACCGGGACTAGAGCAGTTCTTC. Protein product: CSVVPGLEQFF.